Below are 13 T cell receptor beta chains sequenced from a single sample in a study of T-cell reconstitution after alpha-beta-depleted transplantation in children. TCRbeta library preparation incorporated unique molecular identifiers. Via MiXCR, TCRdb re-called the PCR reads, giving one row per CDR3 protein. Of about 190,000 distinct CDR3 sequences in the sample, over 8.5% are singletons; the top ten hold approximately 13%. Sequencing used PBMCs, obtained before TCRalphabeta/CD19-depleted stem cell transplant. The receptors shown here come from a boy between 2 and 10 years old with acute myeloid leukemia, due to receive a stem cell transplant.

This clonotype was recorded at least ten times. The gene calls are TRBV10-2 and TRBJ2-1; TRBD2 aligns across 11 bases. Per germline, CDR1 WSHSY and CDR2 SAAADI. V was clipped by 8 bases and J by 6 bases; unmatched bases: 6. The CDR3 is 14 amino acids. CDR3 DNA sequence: TGCGCCAGCTCGATAGCGGGAGGGGGCAATGAGCAGTTCTTC. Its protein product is CASSIAGGGNEQFF.

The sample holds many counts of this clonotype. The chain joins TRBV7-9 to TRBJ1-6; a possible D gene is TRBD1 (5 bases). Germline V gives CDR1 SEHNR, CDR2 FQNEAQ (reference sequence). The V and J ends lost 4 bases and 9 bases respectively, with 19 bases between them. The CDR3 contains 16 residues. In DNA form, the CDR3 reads TGTGCCAGCAGCTCAGGGTTACTAGTGGGGGGTTCACCCCTCCACTTT. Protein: CASSSGLLVGGSPLHF.

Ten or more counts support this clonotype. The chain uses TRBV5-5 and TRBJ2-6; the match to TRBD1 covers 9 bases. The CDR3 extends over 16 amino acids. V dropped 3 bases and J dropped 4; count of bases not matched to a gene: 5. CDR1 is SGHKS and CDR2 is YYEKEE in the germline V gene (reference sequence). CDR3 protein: CASSSGQGIGANVLTF. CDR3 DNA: TGTGCCAGCAGCTCTGGACAGGGGATCGGGGCCAACGTCCTGACTTTC. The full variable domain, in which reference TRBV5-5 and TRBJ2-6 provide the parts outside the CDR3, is DAGVTQSPTHLIKTRGQQVTLRCSPISGHKSVSWYQQVLGQGPQFIFQYYEKEERGRGNFPDRFSARQFPNYSSELNVNALLLGDSALYLCASSSGQGIGANVLTFGAGSRLTVL.

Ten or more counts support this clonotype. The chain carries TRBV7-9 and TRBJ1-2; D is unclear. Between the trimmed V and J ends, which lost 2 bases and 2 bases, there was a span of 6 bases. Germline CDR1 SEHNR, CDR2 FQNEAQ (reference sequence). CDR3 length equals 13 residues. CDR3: CASSLRENYGYTF. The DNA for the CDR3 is TGTGCCAGCAGCTTAAGGGAGAACTATGGCTACACCTTC.

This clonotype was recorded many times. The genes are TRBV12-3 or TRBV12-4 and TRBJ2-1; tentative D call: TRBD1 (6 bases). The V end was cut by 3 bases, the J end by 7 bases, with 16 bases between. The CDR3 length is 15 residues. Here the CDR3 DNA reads TGTGCCAGCAGTTTTAGGCAGGGGCTGTCGAATGAGCAGTTCTTC. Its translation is CASSFRQGLSNEQFF.

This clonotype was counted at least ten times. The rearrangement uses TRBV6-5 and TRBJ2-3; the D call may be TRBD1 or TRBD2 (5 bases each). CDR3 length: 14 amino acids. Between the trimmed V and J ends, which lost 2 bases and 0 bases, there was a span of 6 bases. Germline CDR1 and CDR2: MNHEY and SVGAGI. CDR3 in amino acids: CASSYGGSTDTQYF. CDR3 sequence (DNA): TGTGCCAGCAGTTACGGGGGTAGCACAGATACGCAGTATTTT.

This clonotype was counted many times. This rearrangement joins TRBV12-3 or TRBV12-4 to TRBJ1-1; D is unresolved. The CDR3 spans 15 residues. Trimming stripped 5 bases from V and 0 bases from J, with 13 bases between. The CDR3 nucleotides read TGTGCCAGCAGTCTTGGGCCCGACATGAACACTGAAGCTTTCTTT. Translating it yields CASSLGPDMNTEAFF.

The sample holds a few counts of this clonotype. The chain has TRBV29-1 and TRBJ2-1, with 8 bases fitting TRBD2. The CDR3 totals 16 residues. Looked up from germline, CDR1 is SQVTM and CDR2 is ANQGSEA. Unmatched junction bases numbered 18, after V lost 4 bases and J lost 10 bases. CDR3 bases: TGCAGCGTTGGCGCAACCCATCTCGGGAGGGTAGGGGAGCAGTTCTTC. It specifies CSVGATHLGRVGEQFF.

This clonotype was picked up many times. CDR3 coding DNA: TGCAGTGCTACTAGCGGGAGCACAGATACGCAGTATTTT. The encoded protein is CSATSGSTDTQYF. This chain links TRBV20-1 with TRBJ2-3; the match to TRBD2 covers 8 bases. CDR3 size: 13 residues. J gave up 0 bases and V 4 bases, and 0 bases lay outside the gene matches. Germline assignment: CDR1 DFQATT and CDR2 SNEGSKA (reference sequence).

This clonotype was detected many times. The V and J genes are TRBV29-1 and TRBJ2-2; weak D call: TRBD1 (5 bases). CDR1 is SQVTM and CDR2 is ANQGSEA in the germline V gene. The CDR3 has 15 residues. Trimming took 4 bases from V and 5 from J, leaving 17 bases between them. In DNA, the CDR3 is TGCAGCGTTGCCGCCCTGGTCGCAGGGACCGGGGAGCTGTTTTTT. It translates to CSVAALVAGTGELFF.

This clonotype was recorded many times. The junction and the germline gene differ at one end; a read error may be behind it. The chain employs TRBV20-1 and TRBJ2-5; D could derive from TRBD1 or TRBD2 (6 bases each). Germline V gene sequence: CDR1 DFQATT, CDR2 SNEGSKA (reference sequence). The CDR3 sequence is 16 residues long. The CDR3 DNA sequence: TGCAGTGCTAGAGTATGGGGGGCCTCGGGTCAAGAGACCCACTACTTC. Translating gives CSARVWGASGQETHYF.

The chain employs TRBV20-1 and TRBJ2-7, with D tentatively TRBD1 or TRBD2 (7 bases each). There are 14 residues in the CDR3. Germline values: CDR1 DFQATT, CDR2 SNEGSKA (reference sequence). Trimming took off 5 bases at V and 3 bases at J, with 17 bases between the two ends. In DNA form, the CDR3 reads TGCAGTGCTGAAAATAGCAGGGGGGGCTACGAGCAGTACTTC. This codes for CSAENSRGGYEQYF.

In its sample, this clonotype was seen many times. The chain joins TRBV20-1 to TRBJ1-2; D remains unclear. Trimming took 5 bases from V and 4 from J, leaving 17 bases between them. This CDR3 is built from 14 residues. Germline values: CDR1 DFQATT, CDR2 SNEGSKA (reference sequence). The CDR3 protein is CSASTPTNFYGYTF. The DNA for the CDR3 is TGCAGTGCTTCTACACCGACGAACTTCTATGGCTACACCTTC.